This is a list of T cell receptor beta chains from one sample in a study of a mutant IDH1 vaccine in newly diagnosed glioma. This table comes from immunoSEQ multiplex PCR, and its TCRdb copy is limited to in-frame clones, with some not included. Of approximately 36,000 clones listed, approximately 78% are singletons. The sequenced sample was PBMCs, obtained from a glioma patient treated with radiotherapy, temozolomide or both. The receptors stem from a man aged 35 to 55 with glioma. Some clones in this sample may be carry-over from other donors' samples. Both conserved end residues are part of each CDR3. A D gene is named only where the DNA matches it firmly. The size of a clone is reported for some rows only, either as once, few or many, or as a class for expanded clones.

clone size,D gene,V gene,J gene,CDR3 DNA,CDR3 protein
.,.,TRBV7-9,TRBJ1-1,TGTGCCAGCAGCTTATCCGTGTGGACTGAAGCTTTCTTT,CASSLSVWTEAFF
.,.,TRBV6-5,TRBJ2-5,TGTGCCAGCAGCCCACCGGTTCTCGAGACCCAGTACTTC,CASSPPVLETQYF
.,TRBD1,TRBV2,TRBJ1-4,TGTGCCAGCACCGGACAGGGGCGTGAAAAACTGTTTTTT,CASTGQGREKLFF
.,.,TRBV10-2,TRBJ2-7,TGCGCCAGCACCGGACTACGGGGTTCCTACGAGCAGTACTTC,CASTGLRGSYEQYF
.,TRBD1,TRBV5-1,TRBJ2-5,TGCGCCAGCAGCACAGGACAGGGACAAGAGACCCAGTACTTC,CASSTGQGQETQYF
few,TRBD1,TRBV5-4,TRBJ1-1,TGTGCCAGCAGCCTTAGGGGGCTTAACACTGAAGCTTTCTTT,CASSLRGLNTEAFF
.,.,TRBV4-1,TRBJ1-2,TGCGCCAGCAGCCCCTTCCAGGGGAGTGCTAACTATGGCTACACCTTC,CASSPFQGSANYGYTF
.,.,TRBV6-1,TRBJ1-5,TGTGCCAGCAGTGACGGGGGGACGGGTCAGCCCCAGCATTTT,CASSDGGTGQPQHF
.,TRBD1,TRBV5-8,TRBJ1-2,TGTGCCAGCAGCGGACGGGACAGGTGGGGCGGCTACACCTTC,CASSGRDRWGGYTF
.,.,TRBV7-9,TRBJ1-6,TGTGCCAGCAGCTTATGGGGAGCAGTGGGGAATTCACCCCTCCACTTT,CASSLWGAVGNSPLHF
.,TRBD1,TRBV7-6,TRBJ2-7,TGTGCCAGCAGCTTAGAGGACAGGGCCTACGAGCAGTACTTC,CASSLEDRAYEQYF
.,.,TRBV6-5,TRBJ1-1,TGTGCCAGCACCGAATGGGGGGCGGCGAACACTGAAGCTTTCTTT,CASTEWGAANTEAFF
.,.,TRBV7-2,TRBJ1-1,TGTGCCAGCAGCTTAATGTGGGGATCGGACACTGAAGCTTTCTTT,CASSLMWGSDTEAFF
.,TRBD2,TRBV2,TRBJ2-1,TGTGCCAGCGGGGGGAGGCTAGCGGGCCGCTCCTACAATGAGCAGTTCTTC,CASGGRLAGRSYNEQFF
.,.,TRBV4-1,TRBJ1-5,TGCGCCAGCAGCCCCCCGGGGTTGAGGGTGAATCAGCCCCAGCATTTT,CASSPPGLRVNQPQHF
few,.,TRBV2,TRBJ2-2,TGTGCCAGCAGTGGGACCTCTAGGACCGGGGAGCTGTTTTTT,CASSGTSRTGELFF
.,.,TRBV19,TRBJ1-1,TGTGCCAGTAGTATACCAGGGGCGACGAGGACCACTGAAGCTTTCTTT,CASSIPGATRTTEAFF
.,.,TRBV7-3,TRBJ2-2,TGTGCCAGCAGCTTAAGGACAGCGAACACCGGGGAGCTGTTTTTT,CASSLRTANTGELFF
.,.,TRBV5-5,TRBJ1-3,TGTGCCAGCAGCTTTTTGGGGGCTGGAAACACCATATATTTT,CASSFLGAGNTIYF